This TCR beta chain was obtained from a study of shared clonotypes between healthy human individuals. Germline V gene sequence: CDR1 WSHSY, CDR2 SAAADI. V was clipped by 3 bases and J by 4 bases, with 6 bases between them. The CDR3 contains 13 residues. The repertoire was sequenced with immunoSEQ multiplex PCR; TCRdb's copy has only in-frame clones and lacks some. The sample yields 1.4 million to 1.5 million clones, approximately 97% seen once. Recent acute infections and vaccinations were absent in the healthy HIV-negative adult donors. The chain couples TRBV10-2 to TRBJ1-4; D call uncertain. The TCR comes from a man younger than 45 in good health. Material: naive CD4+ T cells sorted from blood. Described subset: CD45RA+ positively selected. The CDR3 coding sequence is TGCGCCAGCAGTGAAAAGATTAATGAAAAACTGTTTTTT. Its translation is CASSEKINEKLFF.